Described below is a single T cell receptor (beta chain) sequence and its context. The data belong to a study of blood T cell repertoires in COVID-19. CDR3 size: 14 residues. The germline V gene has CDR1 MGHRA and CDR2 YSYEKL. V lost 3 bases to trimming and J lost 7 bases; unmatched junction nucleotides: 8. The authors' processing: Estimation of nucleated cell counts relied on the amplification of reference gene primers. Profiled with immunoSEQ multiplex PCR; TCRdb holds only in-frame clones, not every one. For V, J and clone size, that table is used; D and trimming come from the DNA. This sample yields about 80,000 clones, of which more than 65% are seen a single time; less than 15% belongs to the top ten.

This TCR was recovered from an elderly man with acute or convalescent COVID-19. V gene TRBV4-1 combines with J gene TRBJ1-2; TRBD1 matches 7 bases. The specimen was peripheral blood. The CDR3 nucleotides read TGCGCCAGCAGCCAGACCGGGACAGTTCTTGGCTACACCTTC. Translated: CASSQTGTVLGYTF.